The T cell receptor beta chain described here comes from a study of T cells in Graves' hyperthyroidism and ophthalmopathy. Study observations and caveats: Clonotypes that were expanded in thyroid above 0.001 mostly appeared in blood too.

This sample holds PBMCs from less than 13 ml fresh peripheral blood. CDR1 is ENHRY, CDR2 SYGVKD, per germline. The CDR3 spans 13 residues. V lost 4 bases and J 7 bases, leaving 11 bases between the germline ends. This clonotype was detected only a few times. What it binds is unknown. TCR beta CDR3 regions were amplified from RNA transcripts. When the TCR CDR3 underwent first-round RT-PCR, the HTBI primer set was used. TCRdb re-called the multiplex PCR reads through MiXCR, storing one row per CDR3 protein. The table shows roughly 360,000 distinct CDR3 sequences, with roughly 13% occurring only once. The gene calls are TRBV10-3 and TRBJ2-1; tentatively, D is TRBD2 (6 bases). This TCR came from a young man with Graves' hyperthyroidism that later progressed to Graves' ophthalmopathy. The specimen was blood. CDR3 DNA: TGTGCCATCAGTGCGGGAGACTCAAATGAGCAGTTCTTC. Protein: CAISAGDSNEQFF.